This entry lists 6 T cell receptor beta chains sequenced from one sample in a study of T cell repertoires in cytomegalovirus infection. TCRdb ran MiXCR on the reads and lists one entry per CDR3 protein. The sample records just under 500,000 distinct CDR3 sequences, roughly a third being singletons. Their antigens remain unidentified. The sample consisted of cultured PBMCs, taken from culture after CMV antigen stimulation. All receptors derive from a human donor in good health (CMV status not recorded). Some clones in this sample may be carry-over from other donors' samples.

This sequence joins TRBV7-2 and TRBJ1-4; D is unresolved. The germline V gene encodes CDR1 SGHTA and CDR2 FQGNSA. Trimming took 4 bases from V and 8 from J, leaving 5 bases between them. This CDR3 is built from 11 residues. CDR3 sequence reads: CASSSREKLFF. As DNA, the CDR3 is TGTGCCAGCAGCTCCCGAGAAAAACTGTTTTTT.

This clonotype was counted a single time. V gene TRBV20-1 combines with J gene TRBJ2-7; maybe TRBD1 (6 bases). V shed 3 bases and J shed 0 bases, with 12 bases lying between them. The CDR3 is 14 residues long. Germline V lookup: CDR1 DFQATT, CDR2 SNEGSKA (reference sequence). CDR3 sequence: CSASSGQHSYEQYF. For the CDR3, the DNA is TGCAGTGCTAGTTCGGGACAACACTCCTACGAGCAGTACTTC.

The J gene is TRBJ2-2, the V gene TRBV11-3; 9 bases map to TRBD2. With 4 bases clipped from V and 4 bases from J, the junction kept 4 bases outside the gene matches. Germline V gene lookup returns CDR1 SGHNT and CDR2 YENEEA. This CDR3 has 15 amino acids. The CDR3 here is CASSSIAGVTGELFF. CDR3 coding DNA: TGTGCCAGCAGCTCGATAGCGGGAGTCACCGGGGAGCTGTTTTTT.

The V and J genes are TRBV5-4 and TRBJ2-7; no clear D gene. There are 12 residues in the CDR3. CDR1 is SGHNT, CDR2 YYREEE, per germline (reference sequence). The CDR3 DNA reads TGTGCCAGCGGGCCCCTCTCCGACGAGCAGTACGTC. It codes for CASGPLSDEQYV.

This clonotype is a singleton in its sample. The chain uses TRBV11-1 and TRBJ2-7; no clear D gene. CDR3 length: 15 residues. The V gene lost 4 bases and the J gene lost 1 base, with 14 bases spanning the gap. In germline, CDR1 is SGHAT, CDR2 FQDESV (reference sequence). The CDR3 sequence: CASSSTSTMSYEQYF. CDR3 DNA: TGTGCCAGCAGCTCCACTTCGACGATGTCCTACGAGCAGTACTTC.

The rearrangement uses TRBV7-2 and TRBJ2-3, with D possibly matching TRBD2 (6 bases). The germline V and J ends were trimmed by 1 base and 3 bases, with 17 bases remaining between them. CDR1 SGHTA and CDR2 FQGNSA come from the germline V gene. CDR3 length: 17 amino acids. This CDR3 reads CASSLVGASGETDTQYF. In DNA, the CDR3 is TGTGCCAGCAGCTTAGTAGGTGCCTCGGGGGAGACAGATACGCAGTATTTT.